This note documents a single T cell receptor (beta chain) sequence. This sample stems from a study of blood T cell repertoires in COVID-19. This table comes from immunoSEQ multiplex PCR, and its TCRdb copy is limited to in-frame clones, with some not included. The table includes roughly 410,000 clones, around 89% detected once. V gave up 5 bases and J gave up 4 bases, with 10 bases separating them. The CDR3 runs 13 residues. Germline CDR1 is KGHDR and CDR2 is SFDVKD. The sequence was obtained from a middle-aged man with acute or convalescent COVID-19. The specimen was peripheral blood. The chain uses TRBV24-1 and TRBJ1-1; TRBD1 is a possible D gene (5 bases). The CDR3 here is CATSAGGGTEAFF. CDR3 DNA: TGTGCCACCAGTGCGGGGGGAGGCACTGAAGCTTTCTTT.